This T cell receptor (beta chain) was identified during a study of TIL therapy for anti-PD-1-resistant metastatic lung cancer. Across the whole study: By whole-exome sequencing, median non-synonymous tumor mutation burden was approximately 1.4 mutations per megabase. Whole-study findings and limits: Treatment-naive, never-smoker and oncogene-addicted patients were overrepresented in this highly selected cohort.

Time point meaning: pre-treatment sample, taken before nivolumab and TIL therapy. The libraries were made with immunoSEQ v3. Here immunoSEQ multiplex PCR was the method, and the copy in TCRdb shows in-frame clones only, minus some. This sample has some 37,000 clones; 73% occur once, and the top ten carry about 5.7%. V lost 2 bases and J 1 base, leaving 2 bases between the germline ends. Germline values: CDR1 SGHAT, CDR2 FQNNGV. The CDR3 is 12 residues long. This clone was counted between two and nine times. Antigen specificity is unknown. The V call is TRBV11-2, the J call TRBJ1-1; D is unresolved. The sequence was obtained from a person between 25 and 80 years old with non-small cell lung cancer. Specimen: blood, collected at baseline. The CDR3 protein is CASSLRNTEAFF. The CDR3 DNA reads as TGTGCCAGCAGCTTACGGAACACTGAAGCTTTCTTT.